One sample yielded the 13 T cell receptor beta chains listed below, sequenced in a study of blood T cell repertoires in COVID-19. Only in-frame clones appear in the TCRdb table, and some are missing; sequencing was by immunoSEQ multiplex PCR. Among about 52,000 clones listed, roughly four fifths were seen once. The material sequenced was peripheral blood. Source of these receptors: a woman of 80 years or more with COVID-19, enrolled during active disease.

J is TRBJ2-3 and V is TRBV28; no reliable D call. The germline gives CDR1 MDHEN, CDR2 SYDVKM. CDR3 length equals 14 residues. The germline V and J ends were trimmed by 3 bases and 1 base, with 8 bases remaining between them. The CDR3 protein is CASSFVAGTDTQYF. CDR3 DNA: TGTGCCAGCAGTTTCGTGGCTGGCACAGATACGCAGTATTTT.

The CDR3 nucleotides are TGTGCCAGTAGTAGGACAAACAGGGATGGACAGCCCCAGCATTTT. It encodes CASSRTNRDGQPQHF. The genes are TRBV19 and TRBJ1-5; D possibly corresponds to TRBD1 (6 bases). The germline V and J ends were trimmed by 4 bases and 7 bases, with 17 bases remaining between them. Germline assignment: CDR1 LNHDA and CDR2 SQIVND (reference sequence). This CDR3 contains 15 residues.

This clone turned up a few times. This sequence joins TRBV12-3 or TRBV12-4 and TRBJ2-3; D gene ambiguous. Trimming removed 6 bases at V and 8 bases at J, with 12 bases between. This CDR3 spans 12 amino acids. CDR3 DNA sequence: TGTGCCAGCAGACCAGTTTCGGGTACGCAGTATTTT. Its protein product is CASRPVSGTQYF.

The rearrangement uses TRBV19 and TRBJ2-1, with 9 positions matching TRBD2. Germline lookup yields CDR1 LNHDA and CDR2 SQIVND (reference sequence). J gave up 0 bases and V 0 bases, and 12 bases lay outside the gene matches. This CDR3 contains 20 residues. Written as DNA, the CDR3 is TGTGCCAGTAGTATAGATCCTAGCGGGGTAGGGCGTAACTCCTACAATGAGCAGTTCTTC. Translation: CASSIDPSGVGRNSYNEQFF.

The chain is built from TRBV11-1 and TRBJ2-7; 8 positions agree with TRBD1. The CDR3 sequence is 13 residues long. With 1 base clipped from V and 5 bases from J, the junction kept 1 base outside the gene matches. Germline V gene lookup returns CDR1 SGHAT and CDR2 FQDESV (reference sequence). Here the CDR3 DNA reads TGTGCCAGCAGCTTAGACAGGGGGGACGAGCAGTACTTC. Its translation: CASSLDRGDEQYF. The complete variable domain, with remaining parts taken from reference TRBV11-1 and TRBJ2-7, reads EAEVAQSPRYKITEKSQAVAFWCDPISGHATLYWYRQILGQGPELLVQFQDESVVDDSQLPKDRFSAERLKGVDSTLKIQPAELGDSAMYLCASSLDRGDEQYFGPGTRLTVT.

The rearrangement links TRBV18 to TRBJ1-3; D unclear. Germline assignment: CDR1 KGHSH and CDR2 LQKENI. The CDR3 is 14 amino acids. Trimming removed 4 bases at V and 0 bases at J, with 7 bases between. The CDR3 reads CASSLLDSGNTIYF. In DNA form, the CDR3 reads TGTGCCAGCTCACTACTAGACTCTGGAAACACCATATATTTT.

Only a few counts were recorded for this clone. This chain joins TRBV7-8 and TRBJ1-2; TRBD1 matches at 9 bases. Trimming at V came to 1 base and at J to 4 bases, leaving 4 bases not matched to a gene. This CDR3 has 15 amino acids. Germline CDR1 is SGHVS and CDR2 is FQNEAQ. The CDR3 loop is CASSLGTGDGYGYTF. CDR3 DNA: TGTGCCAGCAGCTTAGGGACAGGGGACGGCTATGGCTACACCTTC.

The rearrangement links TRBV9 to TRBJ2-3, with a weak D call TRBD2 (6 bases). Trimming took off 0 bases at V and 7 bases at J, with 9 bases between the two ends. The CDR3 sequence is 13 residues long. The germline V gene encodes CDR1 SGDLS and CDR2 YYNGEE. In DNA, the CDR3 is TGTGCCAGCAGCGTAGGGGGGGTTCATACGCAGTATTTT. Translation: CASSVGGVHTQYF.

This clone turned up a few times. The rearrangement links TRBV5-1 to TRBJ2-1; 9 nucleotides match TRBD2. The junction had 8 bases not matched to a gene; V was cut back by 3 bases and J by 7 bases. This CDR3 has 15 residues. Germline loops: CDR1 SGHRS, CDR2 YFSETQ. The CDR3 loop reads CASSWGAGGPNEQFF. The CDR3 nucleotides are TGCGCCAGCAGCTGGGGGGCGGGAGGGCCAAATGAGCAGTTCTTC.

The chain joins TRBV10-2 to TRBJ2-1, with a tentative D call TRBD1 (6 bases). Germline V lookup: CDR1 WSHSY, CDR2 SAAADI. V was trimmed by 3 bases and J by 4 bases, leaving 13 bases between them. This CDR3 has 15 residues. CDR3: CASSETGFGYNEQFF. CDR3 nucleotides: TGCGCCAGCAGTGAAACAGGGTTCGGGTACAATGAGCAGTTCTTC.

V and J are TRBV7-2 and TRBJ2-7, with a possible D match to TRBD2 (6 bases). The germline V and J ends were trimmed by 5 bases and 0 bases, with 14 bases remaining between them. CDR3 length equals 15 residues. Germline CDR1 reads SGHTA; CDR2 reads FQGNSA. CDR3 coding DNA: TGTGCCAGCAGCCCAAGCGGGCTTAGCTCCTACGAGCAGTACTTC. This encodes CASSPSGLSSYEQYF. The whole variable domain, remainder taken from reference TRBV7-2 and TRBJ2-7, is GAGVSQSPSNKVTEKGKDVELRCDPISGHTALYWYRQSLGQGLEFLIYFQGNSAPDKSGLPSDRFSAERTGGSVSTLTIQRTQQEDSAVYLCASSPSGLSSYEQYFGPGTRLTVT.

This clone was picked up one time. This chain connects TRBV28 to TRBJ2-2; D ambiguous. The germline V gene has CDR1 MDHEN and CDR2 SYDVKM. Trimming took off 7 bases at V and 5 bases at J, with 5 bases between the two ends. The CDR3 is made up of 11 amino acids. The CDR3 DNA reads as TGTGCCAGCACCTTGACCGGGGAGCTGTTTTTT. It is translated as CASTLTGELFF.

The rearrangement uses TRBV3-1 (or the pseudogene TRBV3-2) and TRBJ2-2; 9 bases line up with TRBD1. Germline lookup yields CDR1 LGHDT and CDR2 YNNKEL (reference sequence). This CDR3 has 16 residues. After removal of 2 bases from V and 6 bases from J, the junction contained 7 bases not matched to a gene. CDR3 sequence: CASSQRGTGFSGELFF. The DNA of the CDR3 is TGTGCCAGCAGCCAAAGAGGGACAGGGTTTTCCGGGGAGCTGTTTTTT.